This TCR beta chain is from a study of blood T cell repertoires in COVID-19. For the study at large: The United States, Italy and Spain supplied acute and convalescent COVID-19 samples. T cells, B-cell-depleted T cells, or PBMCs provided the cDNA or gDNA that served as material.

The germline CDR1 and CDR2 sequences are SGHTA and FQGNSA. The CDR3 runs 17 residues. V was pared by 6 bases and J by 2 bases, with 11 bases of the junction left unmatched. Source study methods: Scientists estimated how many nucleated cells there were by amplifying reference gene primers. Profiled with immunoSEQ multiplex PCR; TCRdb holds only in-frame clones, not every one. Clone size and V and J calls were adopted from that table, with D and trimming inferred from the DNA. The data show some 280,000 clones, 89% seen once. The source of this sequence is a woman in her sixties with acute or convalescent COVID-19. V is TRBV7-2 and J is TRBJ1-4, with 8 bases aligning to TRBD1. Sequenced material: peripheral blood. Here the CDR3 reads CASSSDRGGSTNEKLFF. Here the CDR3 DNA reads TGTGCCAGCAGTTCCGACAGGGGCGGATCGACTAATGAAAAACTGTTTTTT.